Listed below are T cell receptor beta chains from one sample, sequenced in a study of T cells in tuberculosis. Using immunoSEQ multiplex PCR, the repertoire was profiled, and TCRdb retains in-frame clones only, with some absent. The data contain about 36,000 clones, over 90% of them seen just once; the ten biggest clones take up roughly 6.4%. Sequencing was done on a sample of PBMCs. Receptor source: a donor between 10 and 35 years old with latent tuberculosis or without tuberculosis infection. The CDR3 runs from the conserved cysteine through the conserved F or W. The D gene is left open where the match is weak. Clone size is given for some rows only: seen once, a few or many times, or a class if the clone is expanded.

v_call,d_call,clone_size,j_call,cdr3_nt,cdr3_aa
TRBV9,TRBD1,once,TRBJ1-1,TGTGCCAGCAGCGTAGACCCTTTTCAGGGGGCGACTGAAGCTTTCTTT,CASSVDPFQGATEAFF
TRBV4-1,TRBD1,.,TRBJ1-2,TGCGCCAGCAGCCAACCGACAGGGAAGGGCCTGAATGGCTACACCTTC,CASSQPTGKGLNGYTF
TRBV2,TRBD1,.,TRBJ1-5,TGTGCCAGCTGCGGGTCTTACAGGGGCTTGAGCAATCAGCCCCAGCATTTT,CASCGSYRGLSNQPQHF
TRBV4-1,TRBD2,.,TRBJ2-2,TGCGCCAGCAGCCAAGATAGCGGGGGGGTCACCGGGGAGCTGTTTTTT,CASSQDSGGVTGELFF
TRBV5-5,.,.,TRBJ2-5,TGTGCCAGCAGCGGGGGCACCGCAGGGAAGTTAGAGACCCAGTACTTC,CASSGGTAGKLETQYF
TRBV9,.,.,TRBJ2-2,TGTGCCAGCAGCGTAAGTCTCGGCGTTGGGGGCTACACCGGGGAGCTGTTTTTT,CASSVSLGVGGYTGELFF
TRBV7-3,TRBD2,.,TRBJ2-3,TGTGCCAGCAGCCCCTTCCCGGCTAGCGGGGGGGCGGATACGCAGTATTTT,CASSPFPASGGADTQYF
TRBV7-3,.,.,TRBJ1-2,TGTGCCAGCAGCAGCGGGGGTCCTAACTATGGCTACACCTTC,CASSSGGPNYGYTF
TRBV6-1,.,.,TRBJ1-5,TGTGCCAGCAGTGAAGGGGATAGGGGGGGTAAGCCCCAGCATTTT,CASSEGDRGGKPQHF
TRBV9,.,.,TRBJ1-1,TGTGCCAGCAGCGTAGTAGCAGACCTTAACACTGAAGCTTTCTTT,CASSVVADLNTEAFF
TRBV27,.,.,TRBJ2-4,TGTGCCAGCAGTAGGAGGGGCGGGACAGCTCTAGCCAAAAACATTCAGTACTTC,CASSRRGGTALAKNIQYF
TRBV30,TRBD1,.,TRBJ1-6,TGTGCCTGGAGTGCTGGGACAGCAAGTTCACCCCTCCACTTT,CAWSAGTASSPLHF
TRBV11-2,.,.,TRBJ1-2,TGTGCCAGCAGCGCACTGACAGAACCCTATGGCTACACCTTC,CASSALTEPYGYTF
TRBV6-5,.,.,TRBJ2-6,TGTGCCAGCAGTTACTCCACAGGGCCTGGGGCCAACGTCCTGACTTTC,CASSYSTGPGANVLTF
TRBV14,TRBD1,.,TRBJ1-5,TGTGCCAGCAGCCAGACAGGGGGCGGTCAGCCCCAGCATTTT,CASSQTGGGQPQHF
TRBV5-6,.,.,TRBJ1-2,TGTGCCAGCAGCTCGGGACTTACTAACTATGGCTACACCTTC,CASSSGLTNYGYTF
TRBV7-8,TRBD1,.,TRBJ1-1,TGTGCCAGCAGCTTAGAGGGGACAGGGGGCGGTTGGATCACTGAAGCTTTCTTT,CASSLEGTGGGWITEAFF
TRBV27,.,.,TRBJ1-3,TGTGCCAGCAGCTCCGGACAGCAGTCAGGAAACACCATATATTTT,CASSSGQQSGNTIYF
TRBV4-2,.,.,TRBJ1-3,TGTGCCAGCAGCCCAAGTGCGGAAAACACCATATATTTT,CASSPSAENTIYF
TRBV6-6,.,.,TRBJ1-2,TGTGCCAGCAGTTACTCGGCAGGATCACAAAACTATGGCTACACCTTC,CASSYSAGSQNYGYTF
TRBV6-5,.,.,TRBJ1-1,TGTGCCAGCTGGTTGGCGGATTTCGCTGAAGCTTTCTTT,CASWLADFAEAFF
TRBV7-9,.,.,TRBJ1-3,TGTGCCAGCAGCTTAGGAGCGTCTGGAGGGAAGAAAAACACCATATATTTT,CASSLGASGGKKNTIYF
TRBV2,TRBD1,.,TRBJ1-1,TGTGCCACCCAGGGGGAAGGCACTGAAGCTTTCTTT,CATQGEGTEAFF
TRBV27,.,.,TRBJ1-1,TGTGCCAGCAGTTTATTGAGCCCTATGAACACTGAAGCTTTCTTT,CASSLLSPMNTEAFF
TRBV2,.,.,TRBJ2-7,TGTGCCAGCAGTGAAGCGCTGTGGGGCCGAACCTACGAGCAGTACTTC,CASSEALWGRTYEQYF
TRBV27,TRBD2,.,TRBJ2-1,TGTGCCAGCAGCTCTACTAGCGGGGGACCAAATGAGCAGTTCTTC,CASSSTSGGPNEQFF
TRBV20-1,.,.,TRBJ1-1,TGCAGTGCTGCAGGGAATGAAGCTTTCTTT,CSAAGNEAFF
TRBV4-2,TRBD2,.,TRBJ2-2,TGTGCCAGCAGCCAAGACCGGGGGGGCTCGGGGGAGCTGTTTTTT,CASSQDRGGSGELFF
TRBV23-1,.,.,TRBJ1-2,TGCGCCAGCAGTCCCTCAAAAAACGGGATTAACTATGGCTACACCTTC,CASSPSKNGINYGYTF
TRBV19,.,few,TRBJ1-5,TGTGCCAGTAGTCCCCGGACAGCGGATCAGCCCCAGCATTTT,CASSPRTADQPQHF
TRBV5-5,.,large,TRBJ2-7,TGTGCCAGCAGCCACCACCGGGCCCTACTAGTCTACGAGCAGTACTTC,CASSHHRALLVYEQYF
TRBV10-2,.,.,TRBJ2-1,TGCGCCAGCAGCGCCGAACAGGGTCCCTACAATGAGCAGTTCTTC,CASSAEQGPYNEQFF
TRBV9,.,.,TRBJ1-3,TGTGCCAGCAGCGTAGAGGCGGCTGGAAACACCATATATTTT,CASSVEAAGNTIYF
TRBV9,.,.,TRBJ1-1,TGTGCCAGCAGCGTAGATTCCTTGGTCGGGGATTCGAACACTGAAGCTTTCTTT,CASSVDSLVGDSNTEAFF
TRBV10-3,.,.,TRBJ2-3,TGTGCCATCAGTGATCCGGTCCTCGTACCAGATACGCAGTATTTT,CAISDPVLVPDTQYF
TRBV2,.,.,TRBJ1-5,TGTGCCAGCAGCTTCGGGTCAAATCAGCCCCAGCATTTT,CASSFGSNQPQHF
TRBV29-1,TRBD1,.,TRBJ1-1,TGCAGCGTTGAAGATGGACAGGGTGGGCCCACTGAAGCCTTCTTT,CSVEDGQGGPTEAFF
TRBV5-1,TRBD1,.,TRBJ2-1,TGCGCCAGCAGCGCCGGGACAGGGGGCTACAATGAGCAGTTCTTC,CASSAGTGGYNEQFF
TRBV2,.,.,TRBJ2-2,TGTGCCAGCAGGAAAGTTAGTAACACCGGGGAGCTGTTTTTT,CASRKVSNTGELFF
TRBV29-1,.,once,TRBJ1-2,TGCAGCGTTGAGCAGGGTCTCGATGGCTACACCTTC,CSVEQGLDGYTF
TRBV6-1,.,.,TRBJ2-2,TGTGCCAGCAGTGAAGCTTCGAGGGTTGGAATCGGGGAGCTGTTTTTT,CASSEASRVGIGELFF
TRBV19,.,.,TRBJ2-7,TGTGCCAGTAGTATGTCTGGGGCGCGGTCCTACGAGCAGTACTTC,CASSMSGARSYEQYF
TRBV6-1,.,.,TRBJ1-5,TGTGCCAGCAGTGATTCCTTCAGGGCTAGCAATCAGCCCCAGCATTTT,CASSDSFRASNQPQHF
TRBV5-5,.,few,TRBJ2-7,TGTGCCAGCAGCTTCAGCTACGAGCAGTACTTC,CASSFSYEQYF
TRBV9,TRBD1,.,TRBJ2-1,TGTGCCAGCAGCGTAGGCTATCGGGACAGGGTTCCCAATGAGCAGTTCTTC,CASSVGYRDRVPNEQFF
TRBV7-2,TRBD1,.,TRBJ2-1,TGTGCCAGCAGCCCTATGACAGGGACCTACAATGAGCAGTTCTTC,CASSPMTGTYNEQFF
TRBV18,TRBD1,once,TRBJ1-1,TGTGCCAGCTCACCAAGACAGGGGAGCGGAGATACTGAAGCTTTCTTT,CASSPRQGSGDTEAFF
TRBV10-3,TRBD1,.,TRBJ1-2,TGTGCCATCAGTGAGTCGACAGGGAACTTGGATGGCTACACCTTC,CAISESTGNLDGYTF
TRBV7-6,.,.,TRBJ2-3,TGTGCCAGCAGCTTTAGAGGGCCATCTAGCACAGATACGCAGTATTTT,CASSFRGPSSTDTQYF
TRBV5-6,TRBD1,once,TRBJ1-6,TGTGCCAGCAGCTTGTGGGACAGTAATTCACCCCTCCACTTT,CASSLWDSNSPLHF
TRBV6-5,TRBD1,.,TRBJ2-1,TGTGCCAGCAGTTACGGGACAGAGTTCTCCTACAATGAGCAGTTCTTC,CASSYGTEFSYNEQFF
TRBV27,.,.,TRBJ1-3,TGTGCCAGCAGGGACACCCCGAGCTCTGGAAACACCATATATTTT,CASRDTPSSGNTIYF
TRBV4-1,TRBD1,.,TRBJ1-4,TGCGCCAGCAGCCAACCGGGACAGGGAGAAAAACTGTTTTTT,CASSQPGQGEKLFF
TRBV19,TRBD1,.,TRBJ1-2,TGTGCCAGTAGTAACCGGACAGGGGGCAATGGCTACACCTTC,CASSNRTGGNGYTF
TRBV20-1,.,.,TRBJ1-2,TGCAAATCACAGTCAAACTATGGCTACACCTTC,CKSQSNYGYTF
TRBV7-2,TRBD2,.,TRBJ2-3,TGTGCCAGCAGCTTAGTTCCAGCGGGGGCCGGTAGCACAGATACGCAGTATTTT,CASSLVPAGAGSTDTQYF
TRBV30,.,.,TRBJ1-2,TGTGCCTGGAGTGTTGTATATAACTATGGCTACACCTTC,CAWSVVYNYGYTF
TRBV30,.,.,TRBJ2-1,TGTGCCTGGAGTGTAAATTTCAGGTACAATGAGCAGTTCTTC,CAWSVNFRYNEQFF